The T cell receptor (beta chain) under discussion was sequenced for a study of glioma-infiltrating T cells. General study findings and limits: Tissue and blood shared very few CDR3 sequences. Tissue-blood divergence was below expectation in non-neoplastic patients, above in gliomas.

The sample holds many counts of this clonotype. Its specificity is not known. The iRepertoire nested amplicon-rescue multiplex PCR amplified TCR alpha and beta CDR3s from RNA. TCRdb reprocessed the multiplex PCR reads via MiXCR and lists one record per CDR3 protein. This sample has around 90,000 distinct CDR3 sequences, with about 37% found just once. Specimen: glioma tissue, nonneoplastic brain tissue, or PBMCs (not recorded which). The TCR originated in a human donor with low-grade glioma or glioblastoma, undergoing nonglioma brain surgery, or in good health (not recorded which).

The CDR3 nucleotides read TGTGCCAGCAGTTACGGGATAGAGGGTGAGCAGTTCTTC. Its translation: CASSYGIEGEQFF. The chain links TRBV6-6 to TRBJ2-1, with a possible D match to TRBD2 (5 bases). The V gene's germline CDR1 is MNHNY and CDR2 SVGAGI (reference sequence). This CDR3 is built from 13 residues. Deletions cut 2 bases from V and 9 bases from J, with 11 bases between.